This TCR beta chain is drawn from a study of metastatic and nonmetastatic thyroid tumors. TCRdb reanalyzed the PCR reads with MiXCR. The top ten hold under 20% of the sample, which has about 25,000 clones, 10% to 15% seen once. All patients reached thyroid surgery having received no treatment beforehand. Germline values: CDR1 LGHDT, CDR2 YNNKEL (reference sequence). The CDR3 runs to 13 residues. After removal of 2 bases from V and 16 bases from J, the junction contained 10 bases not matched to a gene. There are many counts of this clone. The sequenced material came from blood. This chain joins TRBV3-1 and TRBJ2-1, with 8 bases fitting TRBD2. The clonotype comes from a female donor with papillary thyroid cancer or a benign thyroid nodule (not recorded which). Some clones in this sample may be carry-over from other donors' samples. The CDR3 nucleotides are TGTGCCAGCAGCCAAAACGGGGGACTAGACCCCTTCTTC. Translating it yields CASSQNGGLDPFF.